This T cell receptor (beta chain) was found in a study of blood T cells in healthy people across ages. A second PCR of roughly 7 to 11 cycles used a sample-barcoded 5' primer and a J-beta primer mix. Template switching added a 12-random-nucleotide identifier to every cDNA molecule. MiXCR was run by TCRdb on the 5' RACE reads, yielding one entry per CDR3 protein. The sample records 500,000 to 600,000 distinct CDR3 sequences, roughly 29% being singletons. With regard to this clonotype: Its antigen remains unknown.

Study results and caveats: Age brought a roughly linear fall in TCR beta diversity measured per million T cells. The donors' CMV status was not determined, possibly confounding changes in expanded clonotypes.

This receptor was taken from a woman between 65 and 79 years old in good health. The sequencing sample was made of blood.

The CDR3 spells CASSQDRLGGREQYF. As DNA, the CDR3 is TGCGCCAGCAGCCAAGATCGCCTGGGGGGTAGAGAGCAGTACTTC. The chain uses TRBV4-1 and TRBJ2-7; tentative D call: TRBD2 (6 bases). CDR3 size: 15 residues. Germline lookup yields CDR1 MGHRA and CDR2 YSYEKL. V was trimmed by 0 bases and J by 7 bases, leaving 16 bases between them.